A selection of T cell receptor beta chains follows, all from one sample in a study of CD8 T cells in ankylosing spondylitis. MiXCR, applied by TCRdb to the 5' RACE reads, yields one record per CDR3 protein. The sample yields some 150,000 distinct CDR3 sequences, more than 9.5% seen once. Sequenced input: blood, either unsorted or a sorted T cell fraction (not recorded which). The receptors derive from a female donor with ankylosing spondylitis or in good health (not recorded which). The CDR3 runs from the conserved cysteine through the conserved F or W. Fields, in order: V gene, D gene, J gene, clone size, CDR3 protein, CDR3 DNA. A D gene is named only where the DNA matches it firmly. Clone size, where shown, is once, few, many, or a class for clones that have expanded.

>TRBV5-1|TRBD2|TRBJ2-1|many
CASSDSGSLRYNEQFF
TGCGCCAGCAGTGATAGCGGGAGTCTGCGCTACAATGAGCAGTTCTTC
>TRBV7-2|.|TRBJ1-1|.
CASSSVKVTEAFF
TGTGCCAGCAGCTCAGTGAAGGTCACTGAAGCTTTCTTT
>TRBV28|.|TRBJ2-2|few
CASSSQGRGRELFF
TGTGCCAGCAGCTCCCAGGGGCGCGGTAGGGAGCTGTTTTTT
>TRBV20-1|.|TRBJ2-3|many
CSASRAGREDTQYF
TGCAGTGCTAGTAGGGCGGGGCGCGAGGATACGCAGTATTTT
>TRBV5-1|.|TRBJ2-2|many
CASSAGDDLSGELFF
TGCGCCAGCAGCGCCGGGGACGACCTGAGCGGGGAGCTGTTTTTT
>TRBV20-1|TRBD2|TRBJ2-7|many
CSAMPTSGRVYEQYF
TGCAGTGCTATGCCGACTAGCGGGAGGGTGTACGAGCAGTACTTC
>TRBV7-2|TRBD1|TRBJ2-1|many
CASSFAGTVTNEQFF
TGTGCCAGCAGCTTCGCCGGGACAGTGACAAATGAGCAGTTCTTC
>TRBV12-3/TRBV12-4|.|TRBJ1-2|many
CASSLRTHGYTF
TGTGCCAGCAGTTTGAGGACCCATGGCTACACCTTC
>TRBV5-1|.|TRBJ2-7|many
CASSRFTGPIGEQYF
TGCGCCAGCAGCAGATTTACCGGGCCCATCGGCGAGCAGTACTTC
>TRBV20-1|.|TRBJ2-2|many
CSANVYDRTNTGELFF
TGCAGTGCTAACGTCTATGACAGGACGAACACCGGGGAGCTGTTTTTT
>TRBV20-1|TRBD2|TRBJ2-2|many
CSARDQTSGNTGELFF
TGCAGTGCTAGAGATCAGACTAGCGGAAACACCGGGGAGCTGTTTTTT
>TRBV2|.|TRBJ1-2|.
CASSEQPVYGYTF
TGTGCCAGCAGTGAACAACCCGTCTATGGCTACACCTTC
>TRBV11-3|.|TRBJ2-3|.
CASTLFPTDTQYF
TGTGCCAGCACTTTGTTTCCCACAGATACGCAGTATTTT
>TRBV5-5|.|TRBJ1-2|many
CASSFGGSREFGGYTF
TGTGCCAGCAGCTTCGGGGGATCCAGGGAGTTCGGTGGCTACACCTTC
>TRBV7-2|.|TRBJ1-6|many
CASSLEGLTPLHF
TGTGCCAGCAGCTTGGAGGGGCTGACACCCCTCCACTTT
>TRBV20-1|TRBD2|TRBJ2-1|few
CSASSLAGSESSYNEQFF
TGCAGTGCTAGTAGTCTAGCGGGGTCCGAAAGCTCCTACAATGAGCAGTTCTTC
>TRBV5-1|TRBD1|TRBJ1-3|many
CASSKGQGVTGNTIYF
TGCGCCAGCAGCAAGGGACAGGGGGTAACTGGAAACACCATATATTTT
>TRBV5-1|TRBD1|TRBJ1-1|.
CASSLGGQGGTEAFF
TGCGCCAGCAGCTTGGGGGGACAGGGAGGGACTGAAGCTTTCTTT
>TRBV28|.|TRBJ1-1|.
CASSLRDIAFF
TGTGCCAGCAGTTTACGGGACATAGCTTTCTTT
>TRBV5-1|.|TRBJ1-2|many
CASSLGQPSPWGYTF
TGCGCCAGCAGCTTGGGGCAGCCCTCACCATGGGGCTACACCTTC
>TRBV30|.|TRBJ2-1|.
CAWSVDNEQFF
TGTGCCTGGAGTGTAGACAATGAGCAGTTCTTC
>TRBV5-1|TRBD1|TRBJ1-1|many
CASSFLTGANTEAFF
TGCGCCAGCAGCTTCCTCACAGGGGCGAACACTGAAGCTTTCTTT
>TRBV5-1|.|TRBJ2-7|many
CASSRAPRNNEQYF
TGCGCCAGCAGCCGAGCGCCTAGGAATAACGAGCAGTACTTC
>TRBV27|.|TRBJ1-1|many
CASYLTFGTEAFF
TGTGCCAGCTATTTAACCTTCGGCACTGAAGCTTTCTTT
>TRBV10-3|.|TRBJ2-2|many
CAISGQSVGELFF
TGTGCCATCAGTGGACAGTCCGTCGGGGAGCTGTTTTTT
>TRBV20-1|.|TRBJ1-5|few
CSASYTRNQPQHF
TGCAGTGCTAGCTACACCCGCAATCAGCCCCAGCATTTT